This T cell receptor (beta chain) was recovered during a study of identical twins. After removal of 5 bases from V and 6 bases from J, the junction contained 12 bases not matched to a gene. This CDR3 is built from 16 residues. The germline V gene has CDR1 SEHNR and CDR2 FQNEAQ (reference sequence). TCRdb re-derived calls from the 5' RACE reads in MiXCR, one entry per CDR3 protein. The sample lists approximately 700,000 distinct CDR3 sequences, about 18% occurring once. Study-wide points: Cross-sectional statistical analysis was relied on for the conclusions, without the same donors being followed.

This clonotype showed up just a few times. Its target is unknown. The same sample was also used in a study of T cells expressing NK-cell markers. That source adds: Among the eight sequenced donors, seven tested HCMV-seropositive and one tested seronegative. Six or seven donors had dominant NKG2C+ clonotypes that comprised about 1.0-7.5% of their CD8+ T cells.

The rearrangement uses TRBV7-9 and TRBJ2-2, with 7 bases matching TRBD2. The sample taken for sequencing was PBMCs. This receptor was identified in a woman aged 18-35 years in good health. CDR3 loop: CASSTSISGMAGELFF. The DNA for the CDR3 is TGTGCCAGCAGCACATCCATAAGCGGGATGGCCGGGGAGCTGTTTTTT.